This T cell receptor (beta chain) originates from a study of long-term antiretroviral therapy in people with HIV. Version v3.0 of the immunoSEQ assay ran at survey level. Measured with immunoSEQ multiplex PCR; TCRdb has only the in-frame clones, and not every one. This table holds around 7,300 clones, 65% to 75% found once. Sequenced material: unsorted PBMCs, taken 0.9 years before starting antiretroviral therapy. The source of this sequence is a man aged 35 to 55 with HIV.

CDR3 amino acids: CASSVGLGQGTEAFF. The DNA for the CDR3 is TGTGCCAGCAGCGTAGGGTTAGGACAGGGGACTGAAGCTTTCTTT. V and J are TRBV9 and TRBJ1-1; 9 bases agree with TRBD1. This CDR3 is built from 15 residues. After removal of 0 bases from V and 5 bases from J, the junction contained 5 bases not matched to a gene. Germline V gene data show CDR1 as SGDLS and CDR2 as YYNGEE.